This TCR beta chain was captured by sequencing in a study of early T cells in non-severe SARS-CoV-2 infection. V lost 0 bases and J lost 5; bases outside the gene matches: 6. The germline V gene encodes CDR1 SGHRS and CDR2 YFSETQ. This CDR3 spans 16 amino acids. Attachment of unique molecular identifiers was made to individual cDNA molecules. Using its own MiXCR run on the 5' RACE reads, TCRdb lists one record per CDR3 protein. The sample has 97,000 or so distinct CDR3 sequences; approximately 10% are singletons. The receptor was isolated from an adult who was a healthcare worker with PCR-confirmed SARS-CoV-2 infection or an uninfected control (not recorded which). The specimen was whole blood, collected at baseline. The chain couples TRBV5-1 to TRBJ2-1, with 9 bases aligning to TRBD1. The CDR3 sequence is CASSLGTGEVDNEQFF. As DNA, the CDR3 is TGCGCCAGCAGCTTGGGGACAGGGGAAGTTGACAATGAGCAGTTCTTC.